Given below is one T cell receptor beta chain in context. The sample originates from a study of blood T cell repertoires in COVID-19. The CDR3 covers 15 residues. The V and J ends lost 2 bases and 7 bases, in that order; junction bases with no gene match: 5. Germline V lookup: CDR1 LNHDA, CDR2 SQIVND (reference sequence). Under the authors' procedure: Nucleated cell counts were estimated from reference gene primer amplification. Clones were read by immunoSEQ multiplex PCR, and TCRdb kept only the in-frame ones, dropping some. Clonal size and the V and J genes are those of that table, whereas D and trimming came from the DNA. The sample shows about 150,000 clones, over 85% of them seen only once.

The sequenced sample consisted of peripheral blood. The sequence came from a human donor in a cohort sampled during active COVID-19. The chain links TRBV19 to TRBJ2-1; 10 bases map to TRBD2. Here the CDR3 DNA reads TGTGCCAGTAGTATAACTAGCGGGGAATTAAATGAGCAGTTCTTC. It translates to CASSITSGELNEQFF.